Shown below are 3 T cell receptor beta chains from a single sample sequenced in a study of T cell repertoires in cytomegalovirus infection. No cognate antigen is known for these TCRs. MiXCR, applied by TCRdb to the reads, yields one record per CDR3 protein. The sample shows about 900,000 distinct CDR3 sequences, around 31% of them seen only once. The source was cultured CD8+ T cells from PBMCs, collected from culture after CMV antigen stimulation. The receptors were sampled from a human donor in good health (CMV status not recorded). Some clones in this sample may be carry-over from other donors' samples.

In its sample, this clonotype was seen a few times. Germline and junction disagree at one end, which may indicate a read error. The rearrangement uses TRBV7-7 and TRBJ2-2; 9 nucleotides agree with TRBD2. CDR1 and CDR2 (germline): SSHAT, FNYEAQ (reference sequence). There are 18 residues in the CDR3. CDR3 nucleotide sequence: TGTGCTAGCAGCTTATGGCCTAGCGGGGACTCGAACACCGGGGAGCTGTTTTTT. It yields the protein CASSLWPSGDSNTGELFF. Based on the CDR3 plus reference TRBV7-7 and TRBJ2-2, the full variable domain is GAGVSQSPRYKVTKRGQDVTLRCDPISSHATLYWYQQALGQGPEFLTYFNYEAQPDKSGLPSDRFSAERPEGSISTLTIQRTEQRDSAMYRCASSLWPSGDSNTGELFFGEGSRLTVL.

This clonotype occurred a few times. The chain carries TRBV7-9 and TRBJ1-5, with TRBD1 identical over 7 bases. The CDR3 consists of 15 residues. Germline assignment: CDR1 SEHNR and CDR2 FQNEAQ (reference sequence). The junction had 4 bases not matched to a gene; V was cut back by 5 bases and J by 0 bases. Written as DNA, the CDR3 is TGTGCCAGCAGCAACCAGGGGGTTAGCAATCAGCCCCAGCATTTT. Translating it yields CASSNQGVSNQPQHF.

The CDR3 region is CASSYGASFTDTQYF. CDR3 DNA: TGTGCCAGCAGTTACGGGGCCTCGTTCACAGATACGCAGTATTTT. This chain uses TRBV6-2 or TRBV6-3 with TRBJ2-3; D possibly corresponds to TRBD1 (5 bases). The ends were cut back, 2 bases at V and 2 bases at J, with 11 bases in the middle. Germline CDR1 MNHEY, CDR2 SVGEGT. The CDR3 is made up of 15 amino acids.